The 9 T cell receptor beta chains below were found in one sample sequenced in a study of post-analysis software for immune sequencing data. For these TCRs, the target antigens are not known. Unique molecular identifiers tagged the TCR beta cDNA libraries. A single record per CDR3 protein comes from TCRdb applying MiXCR to the PCR reads. The data hold 380,000 or so distinct CDR3 sequences, with about a third observed a single time. General observations from the study: Four or five TRBV segments were significantly more frequent in patients than in controls. TRBV5-6, TRBV5-1 and TRBV20-1 were among these segments.

Sequencing was carried out using blood. The receptors derive from a girl between 10 and 17 years old with multiple sclerosis.

The genes are TRBV3-1 and TRBJ1-1; D is uncertain. The CDR3 extends over 14 amino acids. V was cut by 1 base and J by 1 base, with 7 bases left in between. CDR1 is LGHDT and CDR2 is YNNKEL in the germline V gene (reference sequence). The CDR3 sequence: CASSQGSANTEAFF. CDR3 nucleotides: TGTGCCAGCAGCCAAGGGTCTGCGAACACTGAAGCTTTCTTT.

This clonotype has more than one count but fewer than ten. The chain joins TRBV6-5 to TRBJ2-5; D tentatively fits TRBD1 or TRBD2 (5 bases each). Germline CDR1 and CDR2: MNHEY and SVGAGI. This CDR3 region has 11 residues. V dropped 5 bases and J dropped 7 bases, with 8 bases sitting between them. The CDR3 region is CASSTGPTQYF. CDR3 coding DNA: TGTGCCAGCAGTACGGGGCCGACCCAGTACTTC.

A word on this clonotype: Since a much larger clone is just one base distant, this may be a read error. The chain carries TRBV12-3 or TRBV12-4 and TRBJ2-3; 7 nucleotides agree with TRBD2. The CDR3 extends over 14 amino acids. The V and J ends lost 11 bases and 1 base, in that order; junction bases with no gene match: 9. CDR3 protein: CAGLLSGGTDTQYF. CDR3 nucleotides: TGTGCCGGCCTCCTCAGCGGGGGCACAGATACGCAGTATTTT.

This clonotype was detected only a few times. The chain carries TRBV20-1 and TRBJ1-6, with D possibly matching TRBD1 (5 bases). The CDR3 runs to 14 residues. Germline CDR1 reads DFQATT; CDR2 reads SNEGSKA (reference sequence). The V and J ends lost 3 bases and 14 bases respectively, with 20 bases between them. CDR3 DNA sequence: TGCAGTGCTAGTCAGGGCGGTCCGGTTGGGGCCCTCCACTTT. Its protein is CSASQGGPVGALHF.

V usage is TRBV7-3 and J usage is TRBJ2-7; D might be TRBD2 (7 bases). V was cut by 1 base and J by 6 bases, with 19 bases left in between. The V gene's germline CDR1 is SGHTA and CDR2 FQGTGA. The CDR3 consists of 16 residues. In DNA form, the CDR3 reads TGTGCCAGCAGCTTAAATGGGGGGGCGCGATTCCTCGAGCAGTACTTC. Amino acid sequence: CASSLNGGARFLEQYF.

This clonotype has only a few counts. CDR3 nucleotides: TGTGCCAGCAGCTTACTGGCCTCCACCAACGGCTACGAGCAGTACTTC. It specifies CASSLLASTNGYEQYF. The J gene is TRBJ2-7, the V gene TRBV7-9; D call uncertain. Per the germline V gene, CDR1 is SEHNR and CDR2 is FQNEAQ (reference sequence). V lost 2 bases and J 3 bases, leaving 17 bases between the germline ends. This CDR3 has 16 residues.

This rearrangement joins TRBV7-9 to TRBJ2-2; D not certain. The germline V and J ends were trimmed by 5 bases and 4 bases, with 8 bases remaining between them. The CDR3 loop spans 13 amino acids. The germline V gene encodes CDR1 SEHNR and CDR2 FQNEAQ (reference sequence). The DNA of the CDR3 is TGTGCCAGCAGCCCAGATATCACCGGGGAGCTGTTTTTT. Encoded protein: CASSPDITGELFF.

This rearrangement joins TRBV5-1 to TRBJ2-5, with TRBD1 identical over 7 bases. The CDR3 has 13 amino acids. Germline V gene lookup returns CDR1 SGHRS and CDR2 YFSETQ. V shed 5 bases and J 4 bases; nucleotides not matched to a gene: 5. In DNA form, the CDR3 reads TGCGCCAGCAGGACAGGGTGGGGAGAGACCCAGTACTTC. This gives the protein CASRTGWGETQYF.

Only a few counts were recorded for this clonotype. V is TRBV7-2 and J is TRBJ1-6; TRBD1 matches 8 bases. This CDR3 is built from 16 residues. Germline trimming cut 7 bases from V and 3 bases from J; bases unmatched to any gene: 8. Germline-derived CDR1 and CDR2 are SGHTA and FQGNSA. CDR3 in DNA: TGTGCCAGCAACATGGACAGGGTGGGCTATAATTCACCCCTCCACTTT. Translated: CASNMDRVGYNSPLHF.